These T cell receptor beta chains were read from a single sample in a study of cytomegalovirus exposure and HLA in healthy donors. Profiled with immunoSEQ multiplex PCR; TCRdb holds only in-frame clones, not every one. The table records about 160,000 clones, 65% to 85% of them present only once. Input material: PBMCs. The receptor source for this set is a man aged 50 to 59 in good health and CMV-seropositive. Both conserved end residues are part of each CDR3. Each record gives: CDR3 protein, CDR3 DNA, D gene, V gene, clone size, J gene. A D gene is named only where the DNA matches it firmly. Clone size is stated in some rows and not others, as once, few, many or a class when expanded.

CASSAQLVMGTDTQYF,TGTGCCAGCAGTGCGCAGCTAGTGATGGGCACAGATACGCAGTATTTT,.,TRBV6-1,.,TRBJ2-3
CASSLRTDTQYF,TGTGCCAGCAGTCTACGCACAGATACGCAGTATTTT,.,TRBV2,.,TRBJ2-3
CASSLVTTSDTQYF,TGCGCCAGCAGCTTGGTTACTACTTCGGATACGCAGTATTTT,.,TRBV5-1,.,TRBJ2-3
CASSQTGGNQPQHF,TGCGCCAGCAGCCAAACAGGGGGCAATCAGCCCCAGCATTTT,TRBD1,TRBV4-1,.,TRBJ1-5
CASSLPNEAGYTEAFF,TGTGCCAGCAGCTTACCCAATGAGGCGGGGTACACTGAAGCTTTCTTT,.,TRBV5-6,once,TRBJ1-1
CASTSSSGANVLTF,TGTGCCAGCACTTCTAGCTCTGGGGCCAACGTCCTGACTTTC,.,TRBV27,.,TRBJ2-6
CASSVQGNEQFF,TGTGCCAGCTCAGTACAGGGAAATGAGCAGTTCTTC,.,TRBV18,.,TRBJ2-1
CASSVGRTSANEQFF,TGTGCCAGCAGCGTCGGTAGGACTAGTGCCAATGAGCAGTTCTTC,TRBD2,TRBV9,.,TRBJ2-1
CASSFGTLMMNTEAFF,TGCGCCAGCAGCTTCGGGACACTAATGATGAACACTGAAGCTTTCTTT,.,TRBV5-1,.,TRBJ1-1
CASAGTGTETEAFF,TGCGCCAGCGCCGGGACAGGGACGGAGACTGAAGCTTTCTTT,TRBD1,TRBV5-1,.,TRBJ1-1
CASSYSETEAFF,TGTGCCAGCAGTTACTCGGAGACTGAAGCTTTCTTT,.,TRBV6-6,once,TRBJ1-1
CASSVASGRAVETQYF,TGTGCCAGCAGCGTAGCTAGCGGGAGGGCCGTCGAGACCCAGTACTTC,TRBD2,TRBV9,.,TRBJ2-5
CAKQQGPGTEAFF,TGCGCCAAACAACAGGGACCGGGCACTGAAGCTTTCTTT,.,TRBV5-1,.,TRBJ1-1
CASSQDIAGLYGYTF,TGCGCCAGCAGCCAAGATATCGCAGGCCTCTATGGCTACACCTTC,.,TRBV4-1,.,TRBJ1-2
CASSLFRATNEKLFF,TGTGCCAGCAGCTTGTTCCGGGCAACTAATGAAAAACTGTTTTTT,.,TRBV5-6,.,TRBJ1-4
CATSRDPEGSSYEQYF,TGTGCCACCAGCAGAGATCCGGAGGGTTCTTCCTACGAGCAGTACTTC,.,TRBV15,.,TRBJ2-7
CASSLGLSTDTQYF,TGTGCCAGCAGCTTAGGACTGAGCACAGATACGCAGTATTTT,.,TRBV7-3,once,TRBJ2-3
CATSRVRGNQPQHF,TGTGCCACCAGCAGAGTGAGGGGGAATCAGCCCCAGCATTTT,.,TRBV15,.,TRBJ1-5
CASGLQESSSGNTIYF,TGTGCCAGCGGATTACAGGAGTCAAGCTCTGGAAACACCATATATTTT,.,TRBV4-2,.,TRBJ1-3
CASSRDRVTEAFF,TGTGCCAGCAGTCGGGACAGGGTGACTGAAGCTTTCTTT,TRBD1,TRBV28,.,TRBJ1-1
CASSEGGGPNTGELFF,TGCGCCAGCAGTGAGGGGGGGGGACCGAACACCGGGGAGCTGTTTTTT,TRBD2,TRBV10-1,few,TRBJ2-2
CASSMRVQDTEAFF,TGTGCCAGCAGTATGAGGGTTCAGGACACTGAAGCTTTCTTT,.,TRBV6-1,.,TRBJ1-1